The entry below gives a single TCR beta chain sequence along with its context. Its antigen is currently unknown. This sample includes further DNA sequences coding for the same CDR3. RNA was isolated and reverse transcribed to cDNA, the sequencing template. The method was immunoSEQ multiplex PCR; TCRdb's version includes in-frame clones alone and lacks a portion of them. The table lists 120,000 or so clones, around 50% of them singletons. This entry comes from a study of CD8+ T cells in alopecia areata. Findings of the study overall: Scalp sequencing captures resident alphabeta T cells of normal skin too.

The V and J ends lost 3 bases and 4 bases respectively, with 10 bases between them. The CDR3 loop spans 12 amino acids. Per germline, CDR1 GTSNPN and CDR2 SVGIG (reference sequence). Sample: NKG2D-low CD8+ T cells sorted from blood. V is TRBV30 and J is TRBJ2-7, with D perhaps matching TRBD1 (6 bases). The sequence came from a human donor with alopecia areata. In DNA, the CDR3 is TGTGCCTGGAGACAGGGTGGGTACGAGCAGTACTTC. Its translation is CAWRQGGYEQYF.